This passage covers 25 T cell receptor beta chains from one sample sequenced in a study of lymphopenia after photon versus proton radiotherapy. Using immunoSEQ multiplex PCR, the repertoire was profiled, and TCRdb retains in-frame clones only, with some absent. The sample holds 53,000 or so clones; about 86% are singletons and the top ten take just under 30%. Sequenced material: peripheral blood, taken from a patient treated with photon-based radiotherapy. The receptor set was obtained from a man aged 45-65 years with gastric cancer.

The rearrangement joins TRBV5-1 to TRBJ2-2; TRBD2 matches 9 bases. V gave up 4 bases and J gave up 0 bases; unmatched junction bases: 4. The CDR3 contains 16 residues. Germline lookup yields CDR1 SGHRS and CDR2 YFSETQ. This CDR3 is CASSETSGTNTGELFF. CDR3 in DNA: TGCGCCAGCAGCGAGACTAGCGGTACGAACACCGGGGAGCTGTTTTTT.

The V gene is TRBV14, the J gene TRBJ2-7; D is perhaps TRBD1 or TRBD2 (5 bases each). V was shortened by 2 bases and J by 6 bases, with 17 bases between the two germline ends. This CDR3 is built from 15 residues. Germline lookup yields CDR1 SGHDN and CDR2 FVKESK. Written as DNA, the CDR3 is TGTGCCAGCAGCCAACTTCGGCACAGAGGGGCCGAGCAGTACTTC. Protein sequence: CASSQLRHRGAEQYF.

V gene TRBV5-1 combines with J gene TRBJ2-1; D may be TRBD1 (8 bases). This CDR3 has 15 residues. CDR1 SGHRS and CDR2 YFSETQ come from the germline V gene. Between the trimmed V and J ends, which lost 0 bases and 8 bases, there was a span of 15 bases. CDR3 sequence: CASSLEQGGNDEQFF. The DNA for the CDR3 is TGCGCCAGCAGCTTGGAACAGGGGGGGAACGATGAGCAGTTCTTC.

The DNA for the CDR3 is TGTGCCAGCAGCTTAGAGTACGACAACTACACCGGGGAGCTGTTTTTT. This sequence encodes CASSLEYDNYTGELFF. The V gene is TRBV11-3, the J gene TRBJ2-2; no reliable D call. The CDR3 consists of 16 residues. The germline V gene encodes CDR1 SGHNT and CDR2 YENEEA. The V and J ends lost 0 bases and 3 bases respectively, with 11 bases between them.

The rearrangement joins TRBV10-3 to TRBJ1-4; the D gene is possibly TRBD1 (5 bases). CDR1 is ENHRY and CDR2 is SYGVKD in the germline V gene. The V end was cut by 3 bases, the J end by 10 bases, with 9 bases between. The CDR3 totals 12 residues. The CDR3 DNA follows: TGTGCCATCAGTGACGACAGTGGAAAACTGTTTTTT. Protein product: CAISDDSGKLFF.

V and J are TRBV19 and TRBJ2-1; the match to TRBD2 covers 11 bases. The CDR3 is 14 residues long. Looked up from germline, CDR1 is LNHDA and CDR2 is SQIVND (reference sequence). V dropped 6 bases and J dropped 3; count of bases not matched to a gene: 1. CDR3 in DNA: TGTGCCAGTAGACTAGCGGGAGACTACAATGAGCAGTTCTTC. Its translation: CASRLAGDYNEQFF.

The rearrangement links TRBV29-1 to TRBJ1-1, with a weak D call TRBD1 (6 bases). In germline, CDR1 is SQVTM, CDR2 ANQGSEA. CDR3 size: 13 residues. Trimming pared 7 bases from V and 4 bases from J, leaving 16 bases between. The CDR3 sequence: CSGAYQGPTEAFF. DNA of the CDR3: TGCAGCGGCGCGTACCAGGGGCCCACTGAAGCTTTCTTT.

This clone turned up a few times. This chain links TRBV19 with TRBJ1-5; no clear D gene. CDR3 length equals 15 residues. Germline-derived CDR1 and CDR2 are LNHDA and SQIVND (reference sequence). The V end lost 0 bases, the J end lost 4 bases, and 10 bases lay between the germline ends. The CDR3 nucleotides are TGTGCCAGTAGTATAGAATCGGCGGTAAATCAGCCCCAGCATTTT. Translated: CASSIESAVNQPQHF. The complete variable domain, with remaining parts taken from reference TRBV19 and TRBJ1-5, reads DGGITQSPKYLFRKEGQNVTLSCEQNLNHDAMYWYRQDPGQGLRLIYYSQIVNDFQKGDIAEGYSVSREKKESFPLTVTSAQKNPTAFYLCASSIESAVNQPQHFGDGTRLSIL.

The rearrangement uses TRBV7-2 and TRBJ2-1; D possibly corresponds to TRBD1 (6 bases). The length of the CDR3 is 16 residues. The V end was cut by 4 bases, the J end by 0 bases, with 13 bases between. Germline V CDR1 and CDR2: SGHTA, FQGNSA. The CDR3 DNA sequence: TGTGCCAGCAGCTCCCCCGCGACAGGCTCCTACAATGAGCAGTTCTTC. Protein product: CASSSPATGSYNEQFF.

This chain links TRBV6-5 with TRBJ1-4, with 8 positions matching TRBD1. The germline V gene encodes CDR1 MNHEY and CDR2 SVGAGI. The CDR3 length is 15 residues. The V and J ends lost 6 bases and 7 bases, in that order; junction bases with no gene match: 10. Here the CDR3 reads CASRLTTGAGEKLFF. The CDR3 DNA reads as TGTGCCAGCAGATTAACGACAGGGGCGGGTGAAAAACTGTTTTTT.

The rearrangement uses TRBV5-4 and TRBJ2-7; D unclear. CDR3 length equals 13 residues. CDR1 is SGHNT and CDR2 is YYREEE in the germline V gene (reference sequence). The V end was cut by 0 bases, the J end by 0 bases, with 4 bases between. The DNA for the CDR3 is TGTGCCAGCAGCTTGGCACTCTCCTACGAGCAGTACTTC. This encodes CASSLALSYEQYF. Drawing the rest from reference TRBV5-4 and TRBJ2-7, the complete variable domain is ETGVTQSPTHLIKTRGQQVTLRCSSQSGHNTVSWYQQALGQGPQFIFQYYREEENGRGNFPPRFSGLQFPNYSSELNVNALELDDSALYLCASSLALSYEQYFGPGTRLTVT.

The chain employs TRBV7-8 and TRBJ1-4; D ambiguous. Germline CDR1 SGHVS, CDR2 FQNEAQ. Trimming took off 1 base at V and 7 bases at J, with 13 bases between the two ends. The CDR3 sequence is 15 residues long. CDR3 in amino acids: CASSLVPGSSEKLFF. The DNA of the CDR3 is TGTGCCAGCAGCTTAGTACCGGGTTCGAGTGAAAAACTGTTTTTT.

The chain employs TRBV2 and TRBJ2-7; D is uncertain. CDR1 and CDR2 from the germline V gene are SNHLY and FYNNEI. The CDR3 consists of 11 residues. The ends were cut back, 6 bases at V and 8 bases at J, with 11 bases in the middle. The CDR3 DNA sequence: TGTGCCAGCAGCCCCGTTGGACAGCAGTACTTC. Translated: CASSPVGQQYF.

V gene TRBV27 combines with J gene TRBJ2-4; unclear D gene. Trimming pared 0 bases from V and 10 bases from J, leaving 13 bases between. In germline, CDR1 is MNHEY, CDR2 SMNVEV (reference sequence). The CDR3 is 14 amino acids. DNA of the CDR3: TGTGCCAGCAGTTTATCGGGTTATCAACAAATTCAGTACTTC. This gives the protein CASSLSGYQQIQYF.

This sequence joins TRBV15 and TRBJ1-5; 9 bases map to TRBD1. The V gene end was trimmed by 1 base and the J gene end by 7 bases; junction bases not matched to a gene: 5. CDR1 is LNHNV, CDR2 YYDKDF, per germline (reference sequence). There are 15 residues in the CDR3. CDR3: CATSRAGQGGQPQHF. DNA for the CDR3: TGTGCCACCAGCAGAGCGGGACAGGGAGGCCAGCCCCAGCATTTT.

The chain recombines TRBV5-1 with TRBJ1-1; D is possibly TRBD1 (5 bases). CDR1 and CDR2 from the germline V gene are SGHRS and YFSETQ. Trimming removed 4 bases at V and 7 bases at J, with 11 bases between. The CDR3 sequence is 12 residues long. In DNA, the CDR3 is TGCGCCAGCAGCGGGGCGTTGGATGAAGCTTTCTTT. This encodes CASSGALDEAFF.

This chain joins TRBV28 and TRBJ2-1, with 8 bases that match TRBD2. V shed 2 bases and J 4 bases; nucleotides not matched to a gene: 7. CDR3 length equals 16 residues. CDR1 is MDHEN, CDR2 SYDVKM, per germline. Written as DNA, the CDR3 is TGTGCCAGCAGTTTACGGGGGGGAGGACGGTACAATGAGCAGTTCTTC. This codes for CASSLRGGGRYNEQFF.

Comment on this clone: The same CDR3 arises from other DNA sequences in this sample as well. CDR3: CASSLTSSTDTQYF. In nucleotides, the CDR3 is TGTGCCAGCTCCCTTACATCTAGCACAGATACGCAGTATTTT. V is TRBV11-3 and J is TRBJ2-3, with unresolved D. V shed 8 bases and J shed 0 bases, with 12 bases lying between them. The CDR3 covers 14 residues. Germline V gene sequence: CDR1 SGHNT, CDR2 YENEEA.

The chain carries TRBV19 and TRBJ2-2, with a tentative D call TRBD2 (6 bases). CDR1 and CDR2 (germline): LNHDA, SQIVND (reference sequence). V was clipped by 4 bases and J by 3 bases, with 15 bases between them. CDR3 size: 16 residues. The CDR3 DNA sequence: TGTGCCAGTAGTACTACGGGAGTTCATCACACCGGGGAGCTGTTTTTT. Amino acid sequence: CASSTTGVHHTGELFF. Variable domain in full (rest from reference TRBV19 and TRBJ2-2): DGGITQSPKYLFRKEGQNVTLSCEQNLNHDAMYWYRQDPGQGLRLIYYSQIVNDFQKGDIAEGYSVSREKKESFPLTVTSAQKNPTAFYLCASSTTGVHHTGELFFGEGSRLTVL.

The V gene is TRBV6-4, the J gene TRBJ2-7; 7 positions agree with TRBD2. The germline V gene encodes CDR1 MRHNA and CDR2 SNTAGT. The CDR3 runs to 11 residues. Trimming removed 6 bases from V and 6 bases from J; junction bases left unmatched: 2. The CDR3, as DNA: TGTGCCAGCAGACCGGGGGGCGAGCAGTACTTC. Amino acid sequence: CASRPGGEQYF.

The CDR3 region has the DNA TGTGCCAGCAGCTTAGATTTCGGGAGCGATGGCTACACCTTC. It translates to CASSLDFGSDGYTF. This chain uses TRBV11-2 with TRBJ1-2, with D unclear. This CDR3 has 14 residues. The V end lost 0 bases, the J end lost 6 bases, and 11 bases lay between the germline ends. Looked up from germline, CDR1 is SGHAT and CDR2 is FQNNGV.

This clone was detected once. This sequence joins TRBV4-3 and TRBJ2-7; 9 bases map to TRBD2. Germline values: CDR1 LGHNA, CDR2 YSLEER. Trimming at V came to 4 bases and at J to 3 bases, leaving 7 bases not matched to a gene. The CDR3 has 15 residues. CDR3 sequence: CASSPSGERGYEQYF. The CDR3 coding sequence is TGCGCCAGCAGCCCTAGCGGGGAGAGGGGCTACGAGCAGTACTTC.

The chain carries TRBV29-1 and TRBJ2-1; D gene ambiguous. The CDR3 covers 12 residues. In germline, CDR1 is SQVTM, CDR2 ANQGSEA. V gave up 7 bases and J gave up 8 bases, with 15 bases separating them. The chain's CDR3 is CSATGLGYEQFF. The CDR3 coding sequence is TGCAGCGCAACGGGCCTGGGGTATGAGCAGTTCTTC.

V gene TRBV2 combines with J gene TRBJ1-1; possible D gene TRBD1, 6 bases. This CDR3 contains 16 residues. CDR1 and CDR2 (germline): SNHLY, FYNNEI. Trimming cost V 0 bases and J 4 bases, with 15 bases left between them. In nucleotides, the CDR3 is TGTGCCAGCAGTGAAGCGACAGGACGTCGGGGCACTGAAGCTTTCTTT. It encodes CASSEATGRRGTEAFF.

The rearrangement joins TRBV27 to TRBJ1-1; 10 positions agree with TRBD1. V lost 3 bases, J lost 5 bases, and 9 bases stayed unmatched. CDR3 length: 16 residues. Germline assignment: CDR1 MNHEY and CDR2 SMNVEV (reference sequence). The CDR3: CASSLVGTGAVTEAFF. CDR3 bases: TGTGCCAGCAGTTTGGTCGGGACAGGGGCGGTTACTGAAGCTTTCTTT.